A single sample is the source of the 32 T cell receptor beta chains below, sequenced in a study of cytomegalovirus exposure and HLA in healthy donors. Researchers ran the PCR with 60 Vbeta and 13 Jbeta primers. This table comes from immunoSEQ multiplex PCR, and its TCRdb copy is limited to in-frame clones, with some not included. The data contain about 200,000 clones, roughly 73% of them seen just once; the ten biggest clones take up approximately 2%. Material: PBMCs. The receptors shown here come from a woman in her 30s in good health and CMV-seropositive.

This chain uses TRBV7-2 with TRBJ1-5; the D is unclear. Germline V gene lookup returns CDR1 SGHTA and CDR2 FQGNSA. The V end lost 2 bases, the J end lost 6 bases, and 11 bases lay between the germline ends. The CDR3 has 14 amino acids. The CDR3 DNA sequence: TGTGCCAGCAGCTTAATAGGAGGAGGTCAGCCCCAGCATTTT. It is translated as CASSLIGGGQPQHF.

The rearrangement joins TRBV5-1 to TRBJ2-5; 7 bases match TRBD2. This CDR3 comprises 17 residues. J gave up 1 base and V 1 base, and 10 bases lay outside the gene matches. Looked up from germline, CDR1 is SGHRS and CDR2 is YFSETQ. CDR3 in amino acids: CASSLSVGGSSQETQYF. DNA for the CDR3: TGCGCCAGCAGCTTGTCTGTCGGGGGGTCCTCCCAAGAGACCCAGTACTTC.

This clone appeared a few times. This rearrangement joins TRBV9 to TRBJ2-3; 9 nucleotides agree with TRBD2. CDR3 length: 16 amino acids. The germline V gene encodes CDR1 SGDLS and CDR2 YYNGEE. The V segment lost 4 bases and the J segment 2 bases; nucleotides outside the gene matches: 8. The CDR3 coding sequence is TGTGCCAGCAGCATCTCTCTAGCGGGGTACACAGATACGCAGTATTTT. Translated: CASSISLAGYTDTQYF.

The chain links TRBV2 to TRBJ1-1; TRBD1 matches 9 bases. Germline CDR1 SNHLY, CDR2 FYNNEI. V shed 5 bases, J shed 0 bases, and the junction held 10 bases outside the gene matches. The CDR3 has 17 amino acids. CDR3 nucleotides: TGTGCCAGCAGTCAACAGGGGGCGCGAAGATTGAACACTGAAGCTTTCTTT. Translation gives CASSQQGARRLNTEAFF.

This chain connects TRBV7-7 to TRBJ2-5; maybe TRBD1 (6 bases). The CDR3 runs to 15 residues. Trimming shortened V by 5 bases and J by 2 bases, and 15 bases separated the two germline ends. Germline CDR1 and CDR2: SSHAT and FNYEAQ (reference sequence). The CDR3 DNA sequence: TGTGCCAGCAGCCCGTCGCAGGGGTGGCAAGAGACCCAGTACTTC. It is translated as CASSPSQGWQETQYF. Looking up the rest from reference TRBV7-7 and TRBJ2-5 gives the full variable domain: GAGVSQSPRYKVTKRGQDVTLRCDPISSHATLYWYQQALGQGPEFLTYFNYEAQPDKSGLPSDRFSAERPEGSISTLTIQRTEQRDSAMYRCASSPSQGWQETQYFGPGTRLLVL.

The chain uses TRBV28 and TRBJ2-2; no clear D. V was trimmed by 7 bases and J by 5 bases, leaving 11 bases between them. Germline assignment: CDR1 MDHEN and CDR2 SYDVKM. The CDR3 sequence is 13 residues long. DNA for the CDR3: TGTGCCAGCACCAATTATGCGACCGGGGAGCTGTTTTTT. Translated, it gives CASTNYATGELFF.

The chain combines TRBV29-1 with TRBJ2-1; 8 nucleotides agree with TRBD2. V was clipped by 0 bases and J by 7 bases; unmatched bases: 8. The germline V gene encodes CDR1 SQVTM and CDR2 ANQGSEA. The length of the CDR3 is 15 residues. The CDR3 sequence: CSVEEPGLALNEQFF. DNA for the CDR3: TGCAGCGTTGAAGAGCCCGGACTAGCCCTAAATGAGCAGTTCTTC.

This clone has a single count. The chain combines TRBV10-3 with TRBJ1-5, with TRBD1 as a possible D gene (5 bases). Trimming took off 4 bases at V and 2 bases at J, with 15 bases between the two ends. Germline V gives CDR1 ENHRY, CDR2 SYGVKD. The CDR3 is 16 residues long. The chain's CDR3 is CAISGGTGEGNQPQHF. As DNA, the CDR3 is TGTGCCATCAGTGGTGGGACGGGGGAGGGCAATCAGCCCCAGCATTTT.

V gene TRBV10-3 combines with J gene TRBJ2-3, with D perhaps matching TRBD2 (5 bases). Trimming stripped 2 bases from V and 8 bases from J, with 11 bases between. The CDR3 has 13 amino acids. The V gene's germline CDR1 is ENHRY and CDR2 SYGVKD. In DNA form, the CDR3 reads TGTGCCATCAGTGAGGAGCGGAGAGGTACGCAGTATTTT. Its translation is CAISEERRGTQYF.

The rearrangement joins TRBV25-1 to TRBJ2-4, with D tentatively TRBD1 (6 bases). Germline assignment: CDR1 MGHDK and CDR2 SYGVNS. The CDR3 length is 15 residues. The germline V and J ends were trimmed by 6 bases and 0 bases, with 12 bases remaining between them. Here the CDR3 reads CASSHQGIAKNIQYF. The CDR3 bases are TGTGCCAGCAGCCACCAGGGGATAGCCAAAAACATTCAGTACTTC.

J is TRBJ2-7 and V is TRBV5-4, with D possibly being TRBD1 (6 bases). Trimming removed 4 bases at V and 4 bases at J, with 12 bases between. The CDR3 spans 13 residues. Germline CDR1 is SGHNT and CDR2 is YYREEE (reference sequence). The CDR3 DNA sequence: TGTGCCAGCAGCCGCCGCGACAGGTACGAGCAGTACTTC. Translated: CASSRRDRYEQYF.

This chain connects TRBV7-9 to TRBJ1-1, with 7 bases identical to TRBD1. J gave up 0 bases and V 5 bases, and 3 bases lay outside the gene matches. CDR1 and CDR2 (germline): SEHNR, FQNEAQ (reference sequence). The CDR3 has 14 residues. In DNA form, the CDR3 reads TGTGCCAGCAGCCCGGGACAGTTGAACACTGAAGCTTTCTTT. It specifies CASSPGQLNTEAFF.

This clone was picked up a small number of times. The chain joins TRBV5-6 to TRBJ1-1; no clear D. V lost 1 base, J lost 5 bases, and 9 bases lay in between. The CDR3 runs 13 residues. Germline CDR1 and CDR2: SGHDT and YYEEEE. The CDR3 loop is CASSLKPGTEAFF. In DNA form, the CDR3 reads TGTGCCAGCAGCTTGAAACCGGGGACTGAAGCTTTCTTT.

The V gene is TRBV5-6, the J gene TRBJ1-1; D is perhaps TRBD1 (6 bases). Germline V gene data show CDR1 as SGHDT and CDR2 as YYEEEE. The CDR3 extends over 16 amino acids. Trimming removed 3 bases from V and 3 bases from J, with 18 bases in between. In DNA, the CDR3 is TGTGCCAGCAGCTGGGGGACAATCGGGATGCACACTGAAGCTTTCTTT. This translates into CASSWGTIGMHTEAFF.

This chain uses TRBV7-2 with TRBJ1-2; D possibly corresponds to TRBD1 (5 bases). The CDR3 is 15 residues long. The V end lost 3 bases, the J end lost 4 bases, and 15 bases lay between the germline ends. Germline V gives CDR1 SGHTA, CDR2 FQGNSA. The CDR3, as DNA: TGTGCCAGCAGCTTGCGGGAAGGGGTAGGCTATGGCTACACCTTC. This codes for CASSLREGVGYGYTF.

This rearrangement joins TRBV7-9 to TRBJ2-2; tentative D call: TRBD2 (6 bases). The germline gives CDR1 SEHNR, CDR2 FQNEAQ (reference sequence). V was shortened by 0 bases and J by 2 bases, with 13 bases between the two germline ends. The CDR3 totals 17 residues. CDR3 coding DNA: TGTGCCAGCAGCTTAGCCCGGGGAGCGGGTAACACCGGGGAGCTGTTTTTT. Translated, it gives CASSLARGAGNTGELFF.

The V and J genes are TRBV20-1 and TRBJ1-2; perhaps TRBD1 as D (6 bases). V lost 3 bases, J lost 8 bases, and 10 bases lay in between. CDR1 and CDR2 (germline): DFQATT, SNEGSKA (reference sequence). This CDR3 comprises 11 residues. The CDR3 here is CSASTGLGYTF. The CDR3 DNA sequence: TGCAGTGCTAGCACAGGGTTGGGCTACACCTTC.

The gene calls are TRBV15 and TRBJ2-5, with 8 bases fitting TRBD2. V was pared by 6 bases and J by 4 bases, with 7 bases of the junction left unmatched. Germline values: CDR1 LNHNV, CDR2 YYDKDF (reference sequence). This CDR3 is built from 14 residues. Here the CDR3 DNA reads TGTGCCACCAGAGAGGGGACTAGTTCAGAGACCCAGTACTTC. This sequence encodes CATREGTSSETQYF.

The genes are TRBV19 and TRBJ2-1; D uncertain. Germline CDR1 is LNHDA and CDR2 is SQIVND (reference sequence). This CDR3 region has 14 residues. V was cut by 8 bases and J by 0 bases, with 11 bases left in between. In nucleotides, the CDR3 is TGTGCCAGTTCCACTTCCTACTCCTACAATGAGCAGTTCTTC. It codes for CASSTSYSYNEQFF.

V usage is TRBV6-5 and J usage is TRBJ1-2, with D perhaps TRBD1 (5 bases). The CDR3 has 14 residues. Germline CDR1 is MNHEY and CDR2 is SVGAGI. Trimming shortened V by 3 bases and J by 6 bases, and 14 bases separated the two germline ends. CDR3 protein: CASSYSRVSHGYTF. For the CDR3, the DNA is TGTGCCAGCAGTTATTCCAGGGTTTCTCATGGCTACACCTTC.

The rearrangement uses TRBV7-2 and TRBJ1-2, with D uncertain. Per the germline V gene, CDR1 is SGHTA and CDR2 is FQGNSA. This CDR3 has 16 residues. Trimming removed 1 base from V and 4 bases from J, with 16 bases in between. CDR3 bases: TGTGCCAGCAGCTTAGGAGCGTCGGGGTTAGGCTATGGCTACACCTTC. It translates to CASSLGASGLGYGYTF.

This chain connects TRBV10-3 to TRBJ1-5; D perhaps matches TRBD1 (6 bases). The CDR3 extends over 14 amino acids. From germline, CDR1 is ENHRY and CDR2 SYGVKD. Trimming removed 4 bases at V and 4 bases at J, with 11 bases between. CDR3 loop: CAISGTVQNQPQHF. CDR3 DNA sequence: TGTGCCATCAGTGGGACAGTCCAGAATCAGCCCCAGCATTTT.

The gene calls are TRBV7-9 and TRBJ2-7; TRBD2 matches 11 bases. Germline assignment: CDR1 SEHNR and CDR2 FQNEAQ (reference sequence). V shed 4 bases and J 4 bases; nucleotides not matched to a gene: 6. This CDR3 has 15 residues. The CDR3 coding sequence is TGTGCCAGCAGCTCGACTAGCGGGGATCTATACGAGCAGTACTTC. Residues: CASSSTSGDLYEQYF.

This clone was counted only a few times. The gene calls are TRBV19 and TRBJ1-6; D is unresolved. Trimming stripped 6 bases from V and 3 bases from J, with 24 bases between. This CDR3 contains 19 residues. Per germline, CDR1 LNHDA and CDR2 SQIVND (reference sequence). The CDR3 loop reads CASSPRLQFRLDYNSPLHF. The DNA of the CDR3 is TGTGCCAGTAGCCCTCGGTTGCAGTTCCGACTCGACTATAATTCACCCCTCCACTTT.

The sample holds a few counts of this clone. The chain couples TRBV7-2 to TRBJ2-3; 8 positions agree with TRBD2. CDR1 and CDR2 from the germline V gene are SGHTA and FQGNSA. V shed 3 bases, J shed 1 base, and the junction held 0 bases outside the gene matches. The CDR3 runs 14 residues. The chain's CDR3 is CASSLTSGTDTQYF. The CDR3 DNA follows: TGTGCCAGCAGCTTGACTAGCGGCACAGATACGCAGTATTTT. Based on the CDR3 plus reference TRBV7-2 and TRBJ2-3, the full variable domain is GAGVSQSPSNKVTEKGKDVELRCDPISGHTALYWYRQSLGQGLEFLIYFQGNSAPDKSGLPSDRFSAERTGGSVSTLTIQRTQQEDSAVYLCASSLTSGTDTQYFGPGTRLTVL.

The chain has TRBV5-6 and TRBJ2-7; TRBD2 aligns across 7 bases. From germline, CDR1 is SGHDT and CDR2 YYEEEE. Losses at the gene ends were 0 bases for V and 5 bases for J; bases not matched to a gene: 11. This CDR3 region has 16 residues. The CDR3: CASSLAGTNINHEQYF. In nucleotides, the CDR3 is TGTGCCAGCAGCTTGGCCGGGACTAACATAAACCACGAGCAGTACTTC.

The rearrangement uses TRBV6-1 and TRBJ1-2, with D possibly matching TRBD1 (6 bases). V was pared by 3 bases and J by 4 bases, with 12 bases between. The CDR3 spans 14 residues. Germline CDR1 and CDR2: MNHNS and SASEGT. Here the CDR3 DNA reads TGTGCCAGCAGTGAGGTGACAGGCCGCTATGGCTACACCTTC. Protein: CASSEVTGRYGYTF.

V gene TRBV6-5 combines with J gene TRBJ1-1, with D unclear. Germline V gene data show CDR1 as MNHEY and CDR2 as SVGAGI. With 7 bases removed from V and 7 bases from J, the gap between germline ends came to 10 bases. The CDR3 sequence is 11 residues long. The CDR3 bases are TGTGCCAGCAACAACGGAGGTGAAGCTTTCTTT. As protein: CASNNGGEAFF.

This clone was counted a few times. At one end, the junction sequence differs from germline, possibly due to a read error. The chain's CDR3 is CASSYRARGHQETQYF. Here the CDR3 DNA reads TGTGCCAGCAGTTATCGCGCCAGGGGGCACCAGGAGACCCAGTACTTC. The chain combines TRBV6-5 with TRBJ2-5; 8 bases map to TRBD1. Germline CDR1 is MNHEY and CDR2 is SVGAGI. The CDR3 covers 16 residues.

This chain uses TRBV28 with TRBJ1-1, with D unresolved. Germline CDR1 reads MDHEN; CDR2 reads SYDVKM. Trimming took off 2 bases at V and 10 bases at J, with 17 bases between the two ends. The CDR3 extends over 14 amino acids. In DNA, the CDR3 is TGTGCCAGCAGTTTAAGAGTAACTTTAGATAGAGCTTTCTTT. Protein product: CASSLRVTLDRAFF.

The V call is TRBV4-1, the J call TRBJ2-1; TRBD2 aligns across 11 bases. The V and J ends lost 4 bases and 3 bases, in that order; junction bases with no gene match: 5. CDR3 length: 16 amino acids. The germline V gene has CDR1 MGHRA and CDR2 YSYEKL. This chain's CDR3 is CASSRGTSGSYNEQFF. Here the CDR3 DNA reads TGCGCCAGCAGCCGAGGTACTAGCGGGAGCTACAATGAGCAGTTCTTC.

This clone was recorded a few times. This chain uses TRBV19 with TRBJ2-5; TRBD2 matches at 14 bases. The V gene end was trimmed by 5 bases and the J gene end by 6 bases; junction bases not matched to a gene: 8. Germline CDR1 is LNHDA and CDR2 is SQIVND (reference sequence). This CDR3 is built from 16 residues. CDR3 region: CASSAPGTSGSKTQYF. The DNA of the CDR3 is TGTGCCAGTAGTGCGCCCGGGACTAGCGGGAGCAAGACCCAGTACTTC.